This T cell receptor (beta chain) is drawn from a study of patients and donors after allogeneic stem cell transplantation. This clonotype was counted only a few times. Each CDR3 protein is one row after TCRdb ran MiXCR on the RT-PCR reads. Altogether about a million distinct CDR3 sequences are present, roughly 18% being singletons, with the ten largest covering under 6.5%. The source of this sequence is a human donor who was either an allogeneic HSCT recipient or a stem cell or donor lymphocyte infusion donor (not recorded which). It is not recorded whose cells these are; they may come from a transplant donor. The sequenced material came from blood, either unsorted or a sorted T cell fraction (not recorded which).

Written as DNA, the CDR3 is TGTGCCACCAGCAGTCCTTCTTCGTTAGATACGCAGTATTTT. This codes for CATSSPSSLDTQYF. The chain has TRBV15 and TRBJ2-3; unclear D gene. Trimming shortened V by 3 bases and J by 5 bases, and 12 bases separated the two germline ends. CDR1 LNHNV and CDR2 YYDKDF come from the germline V gene (reference sequence). The CDR3 consists of 14 residues. Based on the CDR3 plus reference TRBV15 and TRBJ2-3, the full variable domain is DAMVIQNPRYQVTQFGKPVTLSCSQTLNHNVMYWYQQKSSQAPKLLFHYYDKDFNNEADTPDNFQSRRPNTSFCFLDIRSPGLGDTAMYLCATSSPSSLDTQYFGPGTRLTVL.